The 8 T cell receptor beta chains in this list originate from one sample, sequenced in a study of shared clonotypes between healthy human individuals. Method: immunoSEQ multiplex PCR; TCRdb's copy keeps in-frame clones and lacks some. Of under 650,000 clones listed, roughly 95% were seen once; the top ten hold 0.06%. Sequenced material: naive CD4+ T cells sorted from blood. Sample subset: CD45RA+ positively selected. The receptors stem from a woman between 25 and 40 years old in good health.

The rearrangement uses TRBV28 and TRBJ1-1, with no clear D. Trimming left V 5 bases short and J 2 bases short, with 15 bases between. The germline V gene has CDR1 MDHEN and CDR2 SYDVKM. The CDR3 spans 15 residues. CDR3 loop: CASSTPGIANTEAFF. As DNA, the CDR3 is TGTGCCAGCAGTACTCCCGGGATAGCCAACACTGAAGCTTTCTTT.

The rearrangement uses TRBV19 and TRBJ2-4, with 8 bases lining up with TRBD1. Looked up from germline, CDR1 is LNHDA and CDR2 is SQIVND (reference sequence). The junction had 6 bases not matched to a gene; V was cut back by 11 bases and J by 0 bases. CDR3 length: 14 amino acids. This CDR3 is CAPDRALAKNIQYF. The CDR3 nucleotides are TGTGCCCCGGACAGGGCCCTAGCCAAAAACATTCAGTACTTC.

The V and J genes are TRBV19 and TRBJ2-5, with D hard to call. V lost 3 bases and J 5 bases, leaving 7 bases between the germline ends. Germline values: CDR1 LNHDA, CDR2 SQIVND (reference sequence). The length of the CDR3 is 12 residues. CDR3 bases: TGTGCCAGTAGTATCAGGTCGGAGACCCAGTACTTC. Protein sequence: CASSIRSETQYF.

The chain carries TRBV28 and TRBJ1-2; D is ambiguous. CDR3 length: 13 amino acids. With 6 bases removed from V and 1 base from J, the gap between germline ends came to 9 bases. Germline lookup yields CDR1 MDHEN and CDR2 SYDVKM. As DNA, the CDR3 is TGTGCCAGCAGCGCCCTAAATAACTATGGCTACACCTTC. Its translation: CASSALNNYGYTF.

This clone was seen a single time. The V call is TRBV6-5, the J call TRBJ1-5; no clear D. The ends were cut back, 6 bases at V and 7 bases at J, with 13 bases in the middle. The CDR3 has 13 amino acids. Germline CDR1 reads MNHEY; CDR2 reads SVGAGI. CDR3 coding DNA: TGTGCCAGCAGGCCTGCAGTGGCACAGCCCCAGCATTTT. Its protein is CASRPAVAQPQHF.

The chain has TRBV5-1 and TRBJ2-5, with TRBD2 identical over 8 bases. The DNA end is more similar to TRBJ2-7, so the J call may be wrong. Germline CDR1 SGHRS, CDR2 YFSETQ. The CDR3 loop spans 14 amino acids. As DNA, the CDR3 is TGCGCCAGCAGCACCTTAGCGGGACCCTACGAGCAGTACTTC. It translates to CASSTLAGPYEQYF.

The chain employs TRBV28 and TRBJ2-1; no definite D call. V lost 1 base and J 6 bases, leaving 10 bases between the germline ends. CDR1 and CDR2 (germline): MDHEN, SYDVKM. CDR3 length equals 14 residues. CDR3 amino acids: CASSLSRPPNEQFF. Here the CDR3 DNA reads TGTGCCAGCAGTTTATCCCGGCCACCCAATGAGCAGTTCTTC.

This chain's CDR3 is CASSIGTSGRAGDTQYF. The CDR3 nucleotides read TGTGCCAGCAGTATAGGGACTAGCGGGAGGGCCGGAGATACGCAGTATTTT. V gene TRBV28 combines with J gene TRBJ2-3; 16 bases fit TRBD2. Germline CDR1 and CDR2: MDHEN and SYDVKM. V dropped 5 bases and J dropped 5; count of bases not matched to a gene: 7. The CDR3 covers 17 residues.